The 16 T cell receptor beta chains given below trace back to one sample, sequenced in a study of cytomegalovirus exposure and HLA in healthy donors (dated by TCRdb to the late 2010s). Library method: the immunoSEQ multiplex PCR assay. For the multiplex PCR, a mixture combining 60 forward primers for TCR Vbeta segments and 13 reverse primers for TCR Jbeta segments was used. In TCRdb, the immuneACCESS table is reduced to in-frame sequences with V and J assigned. These tables do not hold every clone; where another copy was compared, an unresolved V gene accounts for under half, and the others remain unexplained. The sample table holds tens of thousands of clones, of which less than 80% were seen once. 2.1% of the sample comes from the top ten. The sequenced sample was PBMCs. These receptors were obtained from a man in his thirties or forties in good health and CMV-seronegative.

The J gene is TRBJ1-1, the V gene TRBV19, with D perhaps TRBD1 (6 bases). The germline CDR1 and CDR2 sequences are LNHDA and SQIVND (reference sequence). This CDR3 has 14 residues. Trimming stripped 9 bases from V and 0 bases from J, with 14 bases between. The CDR3 coding sequence is TGTGCCAGCTGCACCAGGGGCATGAACACTGAAGCTTTCTTT. Protein product: CASCTRGMNTEAFF.

The chain recombines TRBV4-1 with TRBJ2-7; the match to TRBD2 covers 7 bases. This CDR3 comprises 13 residues. With V trimmed by 4 bases and J by 3 bases, 3 bases remained unmatched. Germline V gives CDR1 MGHRA, CDR2 YSYEKL. CDR3 protein: CASSPERDYEQYF. CDR3 DNA: TGCGCCAGCAGCCCGGAGCGGGACTACGAGCAGTACTTC.

The chain links TRBV4-2 to TRBJ1-1, with 12 bases identical to TRBD1. CDR3 size: 14 residues. J gave up 10 bases and V 3 bases, and 6 bases lay outside the gene matches. Germline V gene lookup returns CDR1 LGHNA and CDR2 YNFKEQ. CDR3 residues: CASSQQGQGAGAFF. CDR3 DNA sequence: TGTGCCAGCAGCCAGCAGGGACAGGGGGCCGGAGCTTTCTTT.

The chain is built from TRBV7-3 and TRBJ2-7, with TRBD1 identical over 7 bases. From germline, CDR1 is SGHTA and CDR2 FQGTGA. The CDR3 is made up of 13 amino acids. The ends lost 4 bases at V and 3 bases at J; junction bases unmatched: 3. This CDR3 reads CASSSGQVYEQYF. Written as DNA, the CDR3 is TGTGCCAGCAGCTCAGGACAGGTCTACGAGCAGTACTTC. The full variable domain, with the rest looked up from reference TRBV7-3 and TRBJ2-7, is GAGVSQTPSNKVTEKGKYVELRCDPISGHTALYWYRQSLGQGPEFLIYFQGTGAADDSGLPNDRFFAVRPEGSVSTLKIQRTERGDSAVYLCASSSGQVYEQYFGPGTRLTVT.

This clone was counted a few times. This chain links TRBV11-2 with TRBJ1-1; 7 bases are shared with TRBD1. Germline trimming cut 5 bases from V and 2 bases from J; bases unmatched to any gene: 5. Germline CDR1 reads SGHAT; CDR2 reads FQNNGV. This CDR3 has 14 amino acids. CDR3 residues: CASSDYRGNTEAFF. For the CDR3, the DNA is TGTGCCAGCAGCGATTACAGGGGCAACACTGAAGCTTTCTTT.

This sequence joins TRBV5-1 and TRBJ1-1; no definite D call. The CDR3 spans 14 residues. V was shortened by 4 bases and J by 2 bases, with 12 bases between the two germline ends. Per germline, CDR1 SGHRS and CDR2 YFSETQ. The CDR3 region is CASSGLGFNTEAFF. Written as DNA, the CDR3 is TGCGCCAGCAGCGGACTAGGGTTTAACACTGAAGCTTTCTTT.

Written as DNA, the CDR3 is TGTGCCAGCAGCCCACCCTCTGGACAGGTCACTGAAGCTTTCTTT. This translates into CASSPPSGQVTEAFF. This chain joins TRBV28 and TRBJ1-1, with 7 bases identical to TRBD1. The germline gives CDR1 MDHEN, CDR2 SYDVKM. The trim removed 6 bases at V and 4 bases at J, leaving 11 bases unmatched. The CDR3 contains 15 residues.

The chain combines TRBV7-9 with TRBJ1-2; TRBD1 might be the D (6 bases). V lost 5 bases, J lost 5 bases, and 21 bases lay in between. The CDR3 is made up of 16 amino acids. Germline CDR1 and CDR2: SEHNR and FQNEAQ (reference sequence). The CDR3 sequence is CASSKLSREQGYGYTF. The CDR3 bases are TGTGCCAGCAGCAAACTTTCCAGGGAACAGGGTTATGGCTACACCTTC.

This chain links TRBV6-6 with TRBJ2-7; 11 bases are a match to TRBD2. The CDR3 sequence is 13 residues long. Germline CDR1 reads MNHNY; CDR2 reads SVGAGI (reference sequence). V lost 7 bases, J lost 6 bases, and 5 bases stayed unmatched. CDR3 DNA sequence: TGTGCCAGCACGCTAGCGGGGGGTTCCGAGCAGTACTTC. It translates to CASTLAGGSEQYF.

The rearrangement joins TRBV10-3 to TRBJ2-7; 8 nucleotides agree with TRBD1. The germline V gene has CDR1 ENHRY and CDR2 SYGVKD. V dropped 3 bases and J dropped 3; count of bases not matched to a gene: 7. The CDR3 length is 15 residues. CDR3 protein: CAISDSRTGIYEQYF. CDR3 in DNA: TGTGCCATCAGTGATTCCAGGACAGGGATCTACGAGCAGTACTTC.

With regard to this clone: This specimen includes other DNA sequences encoding the same CDR3. V gene TRBV27 combines with J gene TRBJ2-7; weak D call: TRBD2 (5 bases). This CDR3 contains 13 residues. Trimming stripped 3 bases from V and 3 bases from J, with 9 bases between. Per germline, CDR1 MNHEY and CDR2 SMNVEV (reference sequence). CDR3 nucleotide sequence: TGTGCCAGCAGTTTTGGACGGGGCTACGAGCAGTACTTC. Encoded protein: CASSFGRGYEQYF.

The chain recombines TRBV5-1 with TRBJ2-7, with D maybe TRBD2 (6 bases). The CDR3 is 14 residues long. Germline CDR1 SGHRS, CDR2 YFSETQ. Deletions cut 0 bases from V and 3 bases from J, with 10 bases between. The CDR3 DNA reads TGCGCCAGCAGCTTGGTTCCTAGCGACTACGAGCAGTACTTC. This encodes CASSLVPSDYEQYF.

The chain couples TRBV5-1 to TRBJ1-1, with D possibly matching TRBD1 (5 bases). V shed 2 bases and J shed 1 base, with 9 bases lying between them. Per germline, CDR1 SGHRS and CDR2 YFSETQ. This CDR3 has 14 amino acids. The CDR3 region is CASSFDSSNTEAFF. The CDR3 nucleotides are TGCGCCAGCAGCTTCGACAGTTCGAACACTGAAGCTTTCTTT. The whole variable domain, filled in from reference TRBV5-1 and TRBJ1-1, reads KAGVTQTPRYLIKTRGQQVTLSCSPISGHRSVSWYQQTPGQGLQFLFEYFSETQRNKGNFPGRFSGRQFSNSRSEMNVSTLELGDSALYLCASSFDSSNTEAFFGQGTRLTVV.

This clone was seen only once. V and J are TRBV14 and TRBJ2-2; tentatively, D is TRBD1 (5 bases). The germline V and J ends were trimmed by 3 bases and 0 bases, with 5 bases remaining between them. In germline, CDR1 is SGHDN, CDR2 FVKESK. This CDR3 contains 14 residues. The CDR3 is CASSQGPNTGELFF. CDR3 sequence (DNA): TGTGCCAGCAGCCAGGGGCCGAACACCGGGGAGCTGTTTTTT.

Details on this clone: A read error may produce the germline difference seen at one junction end. The rearrangement links TRBV7-8 to TRBJ1-6, with D possibly being TRBD1 (6 bases). There are 14 residues in the CDR3. The germline V gene has CDR1 SGHVS and CDR2 FQNEAQ. CDR3 nucleotide sequence: TGTGCCAGCAGCATAGCGGGAAGGGGGTCACCCCTCCACTTT. Its protein is CASSIAGRGSPLHF. The entire variable domain, with the rest obtained from reference TRBV7-8 and TRBJ1-6, is as follows: GAGVSQSPRYKVAKRGQDVALRCDPISGHVSLFWYQQALGQGPEFLTYFQNEAQLDKSGLPSDRFFAERPEGSVSTLKIQRTQQEDSAVYLCASSIAGRGSPLHFGNGTRLTVT.

The chain uses TRBV7-2 and TRBJ1-5, with unresolved D. This CDR3 has 14 amino acids. The germline V gene encodes CDR1 SGHTA and CDR2 FQGNSA. Trimming left V 2 bases short and J 0 bases short, with 5 bases between. CDR3 sequence: CASSLTASNQPQHF. The CDR3 region has the DNA TGTGCCAGCAGCTTAACAGCTAGCAATCAGCCCCAGCATTTT.